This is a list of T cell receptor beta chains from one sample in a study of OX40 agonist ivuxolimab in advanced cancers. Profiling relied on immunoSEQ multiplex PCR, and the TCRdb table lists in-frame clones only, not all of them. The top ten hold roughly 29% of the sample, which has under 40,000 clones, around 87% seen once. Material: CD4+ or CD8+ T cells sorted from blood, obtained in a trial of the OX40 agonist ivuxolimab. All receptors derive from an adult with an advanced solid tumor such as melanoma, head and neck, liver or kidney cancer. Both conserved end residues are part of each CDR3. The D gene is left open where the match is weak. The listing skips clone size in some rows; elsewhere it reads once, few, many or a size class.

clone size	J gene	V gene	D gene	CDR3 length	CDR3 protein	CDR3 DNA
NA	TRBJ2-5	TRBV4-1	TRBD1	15	CASSRTDRAGETQYF	TGCGCCAGCAGCCGGACCGACAGGGCGGGAGAGACCCAGTACTTC
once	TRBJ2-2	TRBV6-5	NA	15	CASSYFQGDTGELFF	TGTGCCAGCAGTTACTTTCAGGGAGACACCGGGGAGCTGTTTTTT
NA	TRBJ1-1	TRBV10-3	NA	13	CAISESVSTEAFF	TGTGCCATCAGTGAAAGCGTTTCGACTGAAGCTTTCTTT
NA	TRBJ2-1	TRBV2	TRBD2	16	CASSGGGFGVNNEQFF	TGTGCCAGCAGCGGGGGAGGGTTCGGGGTTAACAATGAGCAGTTCTTC
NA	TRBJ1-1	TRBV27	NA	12	CASKGRGGWAFF	TGTGCCAGCAAGGGACGGGGAGGATGGGCTTTCTTT
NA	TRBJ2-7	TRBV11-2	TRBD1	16	CASSARGTGVPYEQYF	TGTGCCAGCAGCGCTAGGGGGACAGGGGTTCCCTACGAGCAGTACTTC
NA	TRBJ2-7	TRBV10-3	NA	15	CAISDPGRGPYEQYF	TGTGCCATCAGCGATCCAGGGCGAGGCCCCTACGAGCAGTACTTC
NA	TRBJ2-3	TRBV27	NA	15	CASSSGLPETDTQYF	TGTGCCAGCAGTTCCGGACTCCCAGAAACAGATACGCAGTATTTT
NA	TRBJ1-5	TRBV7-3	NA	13	CASSLSSGQPQHF	TGTGCCAGCAGCTTAAGTTCGGGTCAGCCCCAGCATTTT
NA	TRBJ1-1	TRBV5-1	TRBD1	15	CASSSLGQGYTEAFF	TGCGCCAGCAGCTCCTTAGGACAGGGCTACACTGAAGCTTTCTTT
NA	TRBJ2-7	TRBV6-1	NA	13	CASSERQVYEQYF	TGTGCCAGCAGTGAACGGCAGGTCTACGAGCAGTACTTC
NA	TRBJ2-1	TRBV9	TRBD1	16	CASSAPTGDSYNEQFF	TGTGCCAGCAGCGCACCGACAGGGGACTCCTACAATGAGCAGTTCTTC
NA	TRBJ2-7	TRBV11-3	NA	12	CASRHRVHEQYF	TGTGCCAGCAGGCACAGGGTACACGAGCAGTACTTC
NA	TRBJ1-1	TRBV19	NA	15	CASSSAWGGNTEAFF	TGTGCCAGTAGTTCCGCCTGGGGGGGGAACACTGAAGCTTTCTTT
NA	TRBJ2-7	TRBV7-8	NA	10	CASSLRVPYF	TGTGCCAGCAGCTTAAGGGTCCCCTACTTC
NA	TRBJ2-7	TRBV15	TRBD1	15	CATSTGTARIYEQYF	TGTGCCACCAGCACCGGGACAGCCAGAATCTACGAGCAGTACTTC
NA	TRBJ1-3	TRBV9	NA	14	CASSGADSGNTIYF	TGTGCCAGCTCGGGGGCAGACTCTGGAAACACCATATATTTT
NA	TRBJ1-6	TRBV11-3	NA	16	CASSRCKWTYNSPLHF	TGTGCCAGCAGCCGTTGTAAGTGGACCTATAATTCACCCCTCCACTTT
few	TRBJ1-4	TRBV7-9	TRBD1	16	CASSSTGGGTNEKLFF	TGTGCCAGCAGCTCCACAGGGGGCGGCACTAATGAAAAACTGTTTTTT
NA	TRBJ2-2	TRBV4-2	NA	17	CASSRQGATVGSGELFF	TGTGCCAGCAGTCGTCAAGGAGCTACCGTCGGGTCCGGGGAGCTGTTTTTT
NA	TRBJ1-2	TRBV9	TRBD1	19	CASSHPVEDRGLPNYGYTF	TGTGCCAGCAGCCACCCCGTAGAGGACAGGGGACTCCCTAACTATGGCTACACCTTC
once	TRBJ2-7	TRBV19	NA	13	CASGPTASYEQYF	TGTGCCAGTGGGCCCACAGCCTCCTACGAGCAGTACTTC
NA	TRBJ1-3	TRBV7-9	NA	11	CAVGAGNTIYF	TGTGCCGTAGGAGCTGGAAACACCATATATTTT
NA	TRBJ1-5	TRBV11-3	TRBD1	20	CASSLDPEPGTGYGNQPQHF	TGTGCCAGCAGCTTAGACCCCGAGCCCGGGACAGGTTATGGCAATCAGCCCCAGCATTTT
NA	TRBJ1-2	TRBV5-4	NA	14	CASSYPGTAYGYTF	TGTGCCAGCAGTTACCCCGGGACGGCTTATGGCTACACCTTC
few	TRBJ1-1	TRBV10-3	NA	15	CAISESSPGVTEAFF	TGTGCCATCAGTGAGTCGTCTCCTGGGGTCACTGAAGCTTTCTTT
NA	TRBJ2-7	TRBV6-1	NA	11	CASTDSYEQYF	TGTGCCAGCACCGACAGCTACGAGCAGTACTTC
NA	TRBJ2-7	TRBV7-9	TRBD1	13	CAIGGQGTYEQYF	TGTGCCATCGGCGGACAGGGCACCTACGAGCAGTACTTC
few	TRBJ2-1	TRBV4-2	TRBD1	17	CASSREEPGQGVHEQFF	TGTGCCAGCAGCCGGGAAGAACCGGGACAGGGTGTACATGAGCAGTTCTTC
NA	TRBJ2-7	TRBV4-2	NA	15	CASSQGRASSYEQYF	TGTGCCAGCAGCCAAGGTAGGGCTAGCTCCTACGAGCAGTACTTC
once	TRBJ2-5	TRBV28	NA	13	CASSLLPQETQYF	TGTGCCAGCAGTTTACTTCCCCAAGAGACCCAGTACTTC
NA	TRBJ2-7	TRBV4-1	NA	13	CASSQIGTYEQYF	TGCGCCAGCAGCCAAATAGGCACCTACGAGCAGTACTTC
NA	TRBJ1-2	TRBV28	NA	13	CASSLRQGYGYTF	TGTGCCAGCAGTTTAAGGCAGGGCTATGGCTACACCTTC
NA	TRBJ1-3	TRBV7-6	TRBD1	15	CASSSTGGSGNTIYF	TGTGCCAGCAGCTCGACAGGGGGCTCTGGAAACACCATATATTTT
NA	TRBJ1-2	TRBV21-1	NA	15	CASSTTGTTNYGYTF	TGTGCCAGCAGCACTACCGGGACAACTAACTATGGCTACACCTTC
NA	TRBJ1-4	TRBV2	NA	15	CASSDEGGLNEKLFF	TGTGCCAGCAGTGATGAGGGGGGCCTTAATGAAAAACTGTTTTTT
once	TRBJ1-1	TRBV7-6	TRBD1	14	CASSSSDRDTEAFF	TGTGCCAGCAGCTCCTCGGACAGGGACACTGAAGCTTTCTTT
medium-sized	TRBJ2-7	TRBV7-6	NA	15	CASSLEATLGYEQYF	TGTGCCAGCAGCTTAGAGGCGACACTGGGCTACGAGCAGTACTTC
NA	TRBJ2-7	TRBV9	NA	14	CASSVVSGPAEQYF	TGTGCCAGCAGCGTAGTGTCGGGGCCGGCGGAGCAGTACTTC
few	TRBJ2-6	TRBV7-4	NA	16	CASSLRVCSGANVLTF	TGTGCCAGCAGCTTACGCGTTTGCTCTGGGGCCAACGTCCTGACTTTC
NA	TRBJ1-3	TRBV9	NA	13	CASNRDSGNTIYF	TGTGCCAGCAATCGCGATTCTGGAAACACCATATATTTT
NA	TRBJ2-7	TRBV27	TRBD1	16	CASSFLQGQLTYEQYF	TGTGCCAGCAGTTTCCTACAGGGGCAGTTGACCTACGAGCAGTACTTC
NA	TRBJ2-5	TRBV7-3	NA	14	CASSPSEAQETQYF	TGTGCCAGCAGCCCGAGTGAGGCCCAAGAGACCCAGTACTTC
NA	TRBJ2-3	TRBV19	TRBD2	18	CASSPGTSGRILGDTQYF	TGTGCCAGTAGTCCCGGGACTAGCGGGAGGATCCTGGGAGATACGCAGTATTTT
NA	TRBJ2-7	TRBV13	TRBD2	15	CASSFAGLVNYEQYF	TGTGCCAGCAGCTTTGCCGGACTAGTGAACTACGAGCAGTACTTC
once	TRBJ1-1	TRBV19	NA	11	CASYRGFEAFF	TGTGCCAGTTATAGGGGTTTCGAGGCTTTCTTT
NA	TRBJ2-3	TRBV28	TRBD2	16	CASTLDYLGRGDTQYF	TGTGCCAGCACCCTGGACTATCTCGGGAGGGGGGATACGCAGTATTTT
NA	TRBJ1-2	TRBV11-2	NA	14	CASSLGREYYGYTF	TGTGCCAGCAGCTTAGGCAGGGAGTACTATGGCTACACCTTC
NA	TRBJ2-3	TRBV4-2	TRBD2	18	CASSAATSSGGLTDTQYF	TGTGCCAGCAGCGCCGCCACTTCTAGCGGGGGGCTTACAGATACGCAGTATTTT
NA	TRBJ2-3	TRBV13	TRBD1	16	CDSSPRGGTVTDTQYF	TGTGACAGCAGCCCCCGCGGTGGGACAGTCACAGATACGCAGTATTTT
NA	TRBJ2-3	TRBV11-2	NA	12	CASSLAGDTQYF	TGTGCCAGCAGCTTAGCCGGAGATACGCAGTATTTT
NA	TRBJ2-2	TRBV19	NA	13	CASSITAGGELFF	TGTGCCAGTAGTATAACAGCCGGCGGGGAGCTGTTTTTT
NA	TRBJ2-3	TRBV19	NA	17	CASTSIPGGDGTDTQYF	TGTGCCAGTACCTCGATTCCGGGTGGGGATGGCACAGATACGCAGTATTTT
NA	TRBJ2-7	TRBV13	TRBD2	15	CASSLGRGEVNEQYF	TGTGCCAGCAGCTTAGGTCGGGGGGAGGTTAACGAGCAGTACTTC
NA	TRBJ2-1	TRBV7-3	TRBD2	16	CASSFGGAVSYNEQFF	TGTGCCAGCAGCTTCGGGGGGGCCGTGTCCTACAATGAGCAGTTCTTC
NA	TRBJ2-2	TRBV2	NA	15	CASFRQVSNTGELFF	TGTGCCAGCTTTCGACAGGTGTCGAACACCGGGGAGCTGTTTTTT
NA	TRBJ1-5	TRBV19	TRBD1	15	CASSIQTGLIQPQHF	TGTGCCAGTAGTATACAGACAGGGCTAATTCAGCCCCAGCATTTT